The next 14 T cell receptor beta chains were all read from a single sample in a study of shared clonotypes between healthy human individuals. Assay used: immunoSEQ multiplex PCR; TCRdb lists only in-frame clones, some missing. The data contain about 1 million clones, approximately 72% of them singletons. The sequenced sample consisted of memory CD4+ T cells sorted from blood. The subset is: CD45RA-negative fraction. Receptors were obtained from a man aged 18 to 29 in good health.

The chain uses TRBV7-2 and TRBJ2-2, with 9 bases lining up with TRBD2. This CDR3 spans 17 amino acids. Germline values: CDR1 SGHTA, CDR2 FQGNSA. V shed 0 bases, J shed 2 bases, and the junction held 4 bases outside the gene matches. The CDR3 DNA reads TGTGCCAGCAGCTTAGCGGGTAGCGGGGGTAACACCGGGGAGCTGTTTTTT. Amino acids: CASSLAGSGGNTGELFF.

The chain recombines TRBV5-5 with TRBJ1-4; a possible D gene is TRBD1 (6 bases). The CDR3 is 14 residues long. The germline CDR1 and CDR2 sequences are SGHKS and YYEKEE (reference sequence). The V and J ends lost 1 base and 4 bases respectively, with 8 bases between them. CDR3 sequence (DNA): TGTGCCAGCAGCTTGACAGGGAGTAATGAAAAACTGTTTTTT. Its protein is CASSLTGSNEKLFF.

This clone was found once. The chain carries TRBV11-2 and TRBJ1-1; D call uncertain. The CDR3 contains 13 residues. The V end was cut by 7 bases, the J end by 1 base, with 10 bases between. The germline gives CDR1 SGHAT, CDR2 FQNNGV. The CDR3 nucleotides are TGTGCCAGCACCGACCGGGAGAACACTGAAGCTTTCTTT. Its protein product is CASTDRENTEAFF.

V usage is TRBV19 and J usage is TRBJ1-5; TRBD1 agrees at 9 bases. V lost 6 bases to trimming and J lost 0 bases; unmatched junction nucleotides: 18. Germline lookup yields CDR1 LNHDA and CDR2 SQIVND (reference sequence). This CDR3 comprises 20 residues. CDR3 in DNA: TGTGCCAGTAGCGACCGATCCAAACCCGGGACAGGGAATAGCAATCAGCCCCAGCATTTT. Protein sequence: CASSDRSKPGTGNSNQPQHF.

The gene calls are TRBV13 and TRBJ1-6, with D tentatively TRBD1 (6 bases). CDR1 is PRHDT and CDR2 is FYEKMQ in the germline V gene (reference sequence). The V end lost 1 base, the J end lost 5 bases, and 9 bases lay between the germline ends. The CDR3 covers 15 residues. In DNA form, the CDR3 reads TGTGCCAGCAGCTTAGATCCAGGGGATAATTCACCCCTCCACTTT. Amino acid sequence: CASSLDPGDNSPLHF.

The genes are TRBV15 and TRBJ2-1; D is possibly TRBD2 (6 bases). This CDR3 contains 14 residues. Germline values: CDR1 LNHNV, CDR2 YYDKDF (reference sequence). The V gene lost 1 base and the J gene lost 10 bases, with 14 bases spanning the gap. CDR3 protein: CATSRAQGGGEQFF. Written as DNA, the CDR3 is TGTGCCACCAGCAGAGCGCAGGGAGGTGGCGAGCAGTTCTTC.

This chain links TRBV2 with TRBJ1-1, with TRBD1 identical over 7 bases. The CDR3 is made up of 13 amino acids. J was trimmed by 1 base and V by 6 bases; bases with no gene match: 2. The germline V gene has CDR1 SNHLY and CDR2 FYNNEI. CDR3 region: CASSDRANTEAFF. The DNA for the CDR3 is TGTGCCAGCAGCGACAGGGCGAACACTGAAGCTTTCTTT.

The V and J genes are TRBV5-5 and TRBJ1-2, with 7 bases matching TRBD1. This CDR3 is 16 amino acids long. CDR1 and CDR2 from the germline V gene are SGHKS and YYEKEE (reference sequence). V dropped 4 bases and J dropped 1; count of bases not matched to a gene: 10. CDR3 sequence reads: CASSLWDSQLNYGYTF. The CDR3 DNA reads as TGTGCCAGCAGCCTATGGGACAGCCAACTTAACTATGGCTACACCTTC.

The chain recombines TRBV7-2 with TRBJ1-6; D may be TRBD1 (5 bases). The germline CDR1 and CDR2 sequences are SGHTA and FQGNSA. The CDR3 contains 16 residues. V was shortened by 7 bases and J by 7 bases, with 20 bases between the two germline ends. CDR3 sequence: CASMEGAIGGNSPLHF. The CDR3 region has the DNA TGTGCCAGCATGGAAGGGGCCATAGGAGGAAATTCACCCCTCCACTTT.

As regards this clone: Other DNA sequences in this sample translate to the same CDR3. V gene TRBV7-2 combines with J gene TRBJ1-4; D is undetermined. Germline V gene sequence: CDR1 SGHTA, CDR2 FQGNSA. CDR3 length: 14 residues. Trimming pared 2 bases from V and 0 bases from J, leaving 4 bases between. CDR3 bases: TGTGCCAGCAGCTTAACTGCAACTAATGAAAAACTGTTTTTT. Translated: CASSLTATNEKLFF.

Turning to this clone: Given a far larger clone just one base away, this is likely a sequencing read error. CDR3 region: CASSERQGIAYEQYF. DNA of the CDR3: TGTGCCAGCAGTGAACGCCAGGGCATCGCCTACGAGCAGTACTTC. This rearrangement joins TRBV2 to TRBJ2-7; perhaps TRBD1 as D (5 bases). The germline gives CDR1 SNHLY, CDR2 FYNNEI. The germline V and J ends were trimmed by 2 bases and 2 bases, with 13 bases remaining between them. The CDR3 extends over 15 amino acids.

The V call is TRBV5-1, the J call TRBJ2-5, with 12 bases identical to TRBD2. The V and J ends lost 0 bases and 3 bases, in that order; junction bases with no gene match: 3. Per germline, CDR1 SGHRS and CDR2 YFSETQ. This CDR3 region has 16 residues. Here the CDR3 reads CASSLGASGREETQYF. CDR3 in DNA: TGCGCCAGCAGCTTGGGCGCTAGCGGGAGGGAAGAGACCCAGTACTTC.

This chain links TRBV7-2 with TRBJ1-2; D is possibly TRBD1 (5 bases). CDR3 length equals 15 residues. V was cut by 5 bases and J by 4 bases, with 17 bases left in between. CDR1 and CDR2 from the germline V gene are SGHTA and FQGNSA. In nucleotides, the CDR3 is TGTGCCAGCAGCCTAGAGACCGGGACCGCCTATGGCTACACCTTC. Protein product: CASSLETGTAYGYTF.

V gene TRBV5-4 combines with J gene TRBJ2-7, with a tentative D call TRBD1 (6 bases). V was clipped by 4 bases and J by 3 bases, with 11 bases between them. This CDR3 has 13 amino acids. Germline V gene data show CDR1 as SGHNT and CDR2 as YYREEE (reference sequence). The DNA of the CDR3 is TGTGCCAGCAGCGTAGACAGGCTCTACGAGCAGTACTTC. Protein sequence: CASSVDRLYEQYF.